Shown below are 18 T cell receptor beta chains from a single sample sequenced in a study of tumor-infiltrating lymphocytes in primary liver carcinoma. Total RNA and DNA came together from approximately 20-30 mg of bulk tissue without cell sorting. TCR beta cDNA was made from 450 to 550 ng total RNA with a constant-region primer. Sequencing libraries for TCR beta derived from three nested multiplex PCR rounds that used slightly modified ARM-PCR. TRBV1-TRBV30 forward and Cbeta reverse primers drove the first two approximately 11-cycle rounds. TCRdb called the multiplex PCR reads again in MiXCR, with one record for every CDR3 protein. The data hold about 120,000 distinct CDR3 sequences, with about two thirds observed a single time. Sequences were obtained from tumor-adjacent normal liver tissue. The source is a woman aged 60-75 years with primary liver carcinoma and hepatitis B virus infection.

Concerning this clonotype: The CDR3 carries no conserved terminal phenylalanine or tryptophan, so it likely arises from a read error. The chain is built from TRBV29-1 and TRBJ2-5; D uncertain. The CDR3 contains 12 residues. CDR1 SQVTM and CDR2 ANQGSEA come from the germline V gene. Deletions cut 8 bases from V and 4 bases from J, with 14 bases between. In nucleotides, the CDR3 is TGCAGCTGGGGTCAGGAAGGAGAGACCCAGTACTTA. The encoded protein is CSWGQEGETQYL.

Comment on this clonotype: Relative to the germline gene, one junction end is altered; a read error may explain this. V is TRBV6-1 and J is TRBJ1-2; D gene unclear. This CDR3 region has 14 residues. Germline CDR1 MNHNS, CDR2 SASEGT. CDR3 nucleotides: TGTGCTAGCAGTGACTCATTAAGGTGGTATCGCTACACCTTC. This sequence encodes CASSDSLRWYRYTF.

The chain carries TRBV14 and TRBJ2-1, with D possibly matching TRBD2 (6 bases). The CDR3 covers 15 residues. V was trimmed by 5 bases and J by 9 bases, leaving 20 bases between them. The germline gives CDR1 SGHDN, CDR2 FVKESK. CDR3 amino acids: CASSVGGDPESEQFF. The CDR3 bases are TGTGCCAGCAGCGTCGGAGGGGACCCAGAGAGTGAGCAGTTCTTC.

As regards this clonotype: At one end, the junction sequence differs from germline, possibly due to a read error. This rearrangement joins TRBV11-2 to TRBJ2-5, with a weak D call TRBD2 (5 bases). The CDR3 runs to 16 residues. Germline V gives CDR1 SGHAT, CDR2 FQNNGV. The DNA for the CDR3 is TGTGCCAACAGCTTAGATCCGGGGAGTAACGAAGAGACCCAGTACTTC. This translates into CANSLDPGSNEETQYF.

About this clonotype itself: Compared with germline, one end of the junction differs, possibly owing to a read error. This chain joins TRBV4-1 and TRBJ2-3; perhaps TRBD2 as D (6 bases). Germline assignment: CDR1 MGHRA and CDR2 YSYEKL. The CDR3 extends over 17 amino acids. CDR3 region: CASSQTASARGANTQYF. The CDR3 DNA reads TGCGCCAGCAGCCAAACGGCTAGCGCGAGGGGCGCAAATACGCAATATTTT.

As for this clonotype: The junction does not match germline at one end; this may be a read error. The rearrangement joins TRBV5-1 to TRBJ1-2; D gene uncertain. The CDR3 loop spans 13 amino acids. CDR1 and CDR2 from the germline V gene are SGHRS and YFSETQ. The CDR3 DNA is TGCGCCAGCAGCTTGGGGCAGGACTACGGCTACACCTTC. It encodes CASSLGQDYGYTF.

In the case of this clonotype: A read error is possible here, since a much larger clone lies one base away. The chain uses TRBV28 and TRBJ1-6; TRBD1 is a possible D gene (6 bases). V dropped 6 bases and J dropped 15 bases, with 12 bases sitting between them. CDR1 is MDHEN and CDR2 is SYDVKM in the germline V gene. The length of the CDR3 is 11 residues. The CDR3, as DNA: TGTGCCAGCAGCCGGACAGCTCGCCTCCACTTT. It specifies CASSRTARLHF.

To note about this clonotype: This CDR3 fails to terminate in the conserved phenylalanine or tryptophan, so it likely reflects a read error. This CDR3 reads CASSHSLLIADTQYV. CDR3 DNA: TGTGCCAGCAGTCACTCACTCCTGATTGCAGATACGCAGTATGTT. The chain combines TRBV12-3 or TRBV12-4 with TRBJ2-3; no definite D call. Trimming took 5 bases from V and 4 from J, leaving 16 bases between them. The CDR3 totals 15 residues.

For this clonotype: The missing conserved phenylalanine or tryptophan at the end of this CDR3 makes a read error likely. V usage is TRBV20-1 and J usage is TRBJ2-7; possibly TRBD1 or TRBD2 for D (5 bases each). CDR3 size: 11 residues. The V gene's germline CDR1 is DFQATT and CDR2 SNEGSKA (reference sequence). The V and J ends lost 6 bases and 7 bases respectively, with 13 bases between them. CDR3 amino acids: CSAGTFMEQYL. The DNA for the CDR3 is TGCAGTGCCGGGACGTTCATGGAGCAGTACCTC.

By sample share, this clonotype is medium-sized. The chain recombines TRBV11-2 with TRBJ2-5; D possibly corresponds to TRBD1 (5 bases). Germline values: CDR1 SGHAT, CDR2 FQNNGV. The length of the CDR3 is 13 residues. V gave up 6 bases and J gave up 0 bases, with 8 bases separating them. CDR3 sequence: CASRRGYQETQYF. Written as DNA, the CDR3 is TGTGCCAGCAGAAGGGGTTACCAAGAGACCCAGTACTTC. Using reference TRBV11-2 and TRBJ2-5 for the parts outside the CDR3, the full variable domain is EAGVAQSPRYKIIEKRQSVAFWCNPISGHATLYWYQQILGQGPKLLIQFQNNGVVDDSQLPKDRFSAERLKGVDSTLKIQPAKLEDSAVYLCASRRGYQETQYFGPGTRLLVL.

To note about this clonotype: Sequence at one end of the junction differs from germline and may be a read error. The V and J genes are TRBV7-9 and TRBJ2-1; perhaps TRBD2 as D (6 bases). Germline loops: CDR1 SEHNR, CDR2 FQNEAQ (reference sequence). The CDR3 loop spans 16 amino acids. The CDR3 sequence: CAISRGGRRGYNEQFF. In nucleotides, the CDR3 is TGTGCCATCAGCCGCGGAGGACGGAGGGGTTACAATGAGCAGTTCTTC.

In regard to this clonotype: This CDR3 is missing its conserved last phenylalanine or tryptophan, likely due to a read error. The V and J genes are TRBV4-1 and TRBJ2-7, with 9 bases identical to TRBD2. With 5 bases clipped from V and 1 base from J, the junction kept 3 bases outside the gene matches. This CDR3 region has 14 residues. Germline CDR1 is MGHRA and CDR2 is YSYEKL. The CDR3 spells CASSSAGGSYEQYY. The CDR3 nucleotides are TGCGCCAGCAGCTCCGCGGGAGGGTCCTACGAGCAGTACTAC.

The gene calls are TRBV28 and TRBJ2-1; 10 bases map to TRBD2. This CDR3 is 14 amino acids long. The V gene end was trimmed by 8 bases and the J gene end by 7 bases; junction bases not matched to a gene: 8. CDR1 and CDR2 (germline): MDHEN, SYDVKM. This CDR3 is CASGASGSFNEQFF. The CDR3 DNA is TGTGCCAGCGGAGCTAGCGGGAGTTTTAATGAGCAGTTCTTC.

This clonotype has only a few counts. A much larger clone sits a single nucleotide away, making a read error possible. The genes are TRBV14 and TRBJ1-3; no clear D gene. The CDR3 sequence is 13 residues long. Germline CDR1 is SGHDN and CDR2 is FVKESK. V dropped 3 bases and J dropped 4 bases, with 7 bases sitting between them. CDR3 sequence: CASSQLRGNTIYF. CDR3 nucleotide sequence: TGTGCCAGCAGCCAGTTGAGGGGAAACACCATATATTTT.

A word on this clonotype: This sequence may be a read error, since a much larger clone differs from it by one base. This chain links TRBV29-1 with TRBJ2-1; D gene uncertain. This CDR3 is 10 amino acids long. CDR1 SQVTM and CDR2 ANQGSEA come from the germline V gene. CDR3 protein: CSVEHARAVF. The CDR3 DNA sequence: TGCAGCGTTGAACACGCTCGGGCAGTCTTC.

About this clonotype: Likely a read error: the CDR3 ends without its conserved phenylalanine or tryptophan. The CDR3, as DNA: TGTGCCAGCAGATACAACCAGCCGGGTCTAGCGGGCGGGGAGCAGTACCTC. Translated: CASRYNQPGLAGGEQYL. This chain joins TRBV11-2 and TRBJ2-7, with TRBD2 identical over 8 bases. After removal of 6 bases from V and 7 bases from J, the junction contained 20 bases not matched to a gene. Germline V gene data show CDR1 as SGHAT and CDR2 as FQNNGV. This CDR3 has 17 residues.

There are a few counts of this clonotype. Given the absence of the conserved phenylalanine or tryptophan at the CDR3 end, a read error is likely. The CDR3 here is CASGHGRGSLSDTQYV. CDR3 in DNA: TGTGCCAGCGGCCATGGTAGAGGGAGTTTGTCAGATACGCAGTATGTT. This chain connects TRBV11-2 to TRBJ2-3; the D gene is possibly TRBD2 (5 bases). The germline gives CDR1 SGHAT, CDR2 FQNNGV. Trimming took 8 bases from V and 4 from J, leaving 22 bases between them. The CDR3 has 16 residues.

This chain joins TRBV11-2 and TRBJ2-7; 7 nucleotides align to TRBD2. Losses at the gene ends were 8 bases for V and 4 bases for J; bases not matched to a gene: 8. Germline CDR1 is SGHAT and CDR2 is FQNNGV. The CDR3 sequence is 13 residues long. The CDR3 DNA is TGTGCCAGCGTCCTGTCTAGCGGATACGAGCAGTACTTC. Its protein is CASVLSSGYEQYF.